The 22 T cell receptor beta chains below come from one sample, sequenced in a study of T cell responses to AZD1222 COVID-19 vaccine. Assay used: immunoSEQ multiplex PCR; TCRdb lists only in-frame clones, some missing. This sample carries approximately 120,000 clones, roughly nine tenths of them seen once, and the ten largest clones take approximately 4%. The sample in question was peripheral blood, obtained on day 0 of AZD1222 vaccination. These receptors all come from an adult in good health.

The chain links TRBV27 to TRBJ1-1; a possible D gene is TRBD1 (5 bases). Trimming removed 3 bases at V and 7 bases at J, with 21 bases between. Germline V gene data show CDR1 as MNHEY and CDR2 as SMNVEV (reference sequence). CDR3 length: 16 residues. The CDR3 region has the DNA TGTGCCAGCAGTTTCAGCCCTTTAAAAGGAACAGGTGAAGCTTTCTTT. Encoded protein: CASSFSPLKGTGEAFF.

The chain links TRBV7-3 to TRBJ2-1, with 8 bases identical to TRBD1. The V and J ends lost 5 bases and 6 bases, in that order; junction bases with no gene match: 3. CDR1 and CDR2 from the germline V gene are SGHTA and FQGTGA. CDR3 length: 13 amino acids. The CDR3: CASSIDRGNEQFF. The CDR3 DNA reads TGTGCCAGCAGCATAGACAGGGGCAATGAGCAGTTCTTC.

CDR3 coding DNA: TGTGCCAGCAGTGATCAGGTGACCAGCTCTGGAAACACCATATATTTT. It yields the protein CASSDQVTSSGNTIYF. V and J are TRBV2 and TRBJ1-3; D is ambiguous. V shed 3 bases and J shed 0 bases, with 12 bases lying between them. From germline, CDR1 is SNHLY and CDR2 FYNNEI. The CDR3 runs to 16 residues.

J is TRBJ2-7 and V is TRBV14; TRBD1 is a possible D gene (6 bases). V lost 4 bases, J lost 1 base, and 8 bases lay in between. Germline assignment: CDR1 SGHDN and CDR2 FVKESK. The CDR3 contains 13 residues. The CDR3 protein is CASSPTGSYEQYF. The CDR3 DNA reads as TGTGCCAGCAGCCCGACAGGTTCCTACGAGCAGTACTTC.

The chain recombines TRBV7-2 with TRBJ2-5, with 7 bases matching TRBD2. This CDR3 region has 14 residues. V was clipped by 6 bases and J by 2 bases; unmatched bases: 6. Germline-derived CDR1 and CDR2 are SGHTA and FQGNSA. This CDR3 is CASRHWGGQETQYF. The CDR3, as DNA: TGTGCCAGCAGGCATTGGGGGGGGCAAGAGACCCAGTACTTC.

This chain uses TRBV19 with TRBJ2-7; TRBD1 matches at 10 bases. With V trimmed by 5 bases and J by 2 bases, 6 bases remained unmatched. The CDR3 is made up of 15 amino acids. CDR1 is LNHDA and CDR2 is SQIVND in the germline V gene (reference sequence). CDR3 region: CASSAAGTGAYEQYF. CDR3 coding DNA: TGTGCCAGTAGTGCCGCCGGGACAGGGGCCTACGAGCAGTACTTC.

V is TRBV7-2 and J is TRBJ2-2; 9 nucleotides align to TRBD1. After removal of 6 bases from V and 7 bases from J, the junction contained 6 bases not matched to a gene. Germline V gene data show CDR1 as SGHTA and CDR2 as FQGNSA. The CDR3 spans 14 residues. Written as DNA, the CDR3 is TGTGCCAGCAGACTGGACAGGGGAAGCGGGGAGCTGTTTTTT. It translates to CASRLDRGSGELFF.

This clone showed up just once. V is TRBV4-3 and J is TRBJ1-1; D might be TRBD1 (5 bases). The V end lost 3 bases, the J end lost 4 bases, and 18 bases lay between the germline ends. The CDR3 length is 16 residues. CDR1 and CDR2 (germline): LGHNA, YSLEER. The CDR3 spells CASSHSRQAGGTEAFF. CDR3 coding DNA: TGCGCCAGCAGCCATTCACGGCAGGCCGGGGGCACTGAAGCTTTCTTT.

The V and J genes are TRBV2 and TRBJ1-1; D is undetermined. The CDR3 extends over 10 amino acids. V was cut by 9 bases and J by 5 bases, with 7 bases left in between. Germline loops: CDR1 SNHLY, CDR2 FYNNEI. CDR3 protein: CASRNTEAFF. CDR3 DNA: TGTGCCAGTCGGAATACTGAAGCTTTCTTT.

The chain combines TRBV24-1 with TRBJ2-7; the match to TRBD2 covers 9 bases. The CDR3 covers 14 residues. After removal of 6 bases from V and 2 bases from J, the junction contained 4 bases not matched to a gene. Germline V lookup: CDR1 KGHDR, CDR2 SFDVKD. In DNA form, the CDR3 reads TGTGCCACCAGTCCAGCGGGGGGCCCCTACGAGCAGTACTTC. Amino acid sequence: CATSPAGGPYEQYF.

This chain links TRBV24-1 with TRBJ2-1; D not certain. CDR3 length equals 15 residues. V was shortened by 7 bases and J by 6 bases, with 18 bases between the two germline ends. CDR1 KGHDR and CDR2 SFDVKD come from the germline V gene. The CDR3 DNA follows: TGTGCCACCAGCGCCCCCGGTGCCAGAAGCAATGAGCAGTTCTTC. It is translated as CATSAPGARSNEQFF.

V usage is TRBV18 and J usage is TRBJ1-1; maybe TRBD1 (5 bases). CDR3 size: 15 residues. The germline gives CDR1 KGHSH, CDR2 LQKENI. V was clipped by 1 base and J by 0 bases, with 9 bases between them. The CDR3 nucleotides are TGTGCCAGCTCACCACGGAAGGGGCTGAACACTGAAGCTTTCTTT. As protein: CASSPRKGLNTEAFF.

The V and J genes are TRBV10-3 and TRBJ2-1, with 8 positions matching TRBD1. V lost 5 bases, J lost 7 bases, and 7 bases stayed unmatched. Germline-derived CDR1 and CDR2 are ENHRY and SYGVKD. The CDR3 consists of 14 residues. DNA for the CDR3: TGTGCCATCAGTCGGGACAGGTCGGGGAATGAGCAGTTCTTC. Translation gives CAISRDRSGNEQFF.

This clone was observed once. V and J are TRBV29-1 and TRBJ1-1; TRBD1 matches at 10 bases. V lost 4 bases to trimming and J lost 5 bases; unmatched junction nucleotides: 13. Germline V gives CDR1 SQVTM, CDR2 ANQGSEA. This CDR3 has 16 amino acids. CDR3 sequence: CSVVGQGSRVGTEAFF. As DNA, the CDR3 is TGCAGCGTTGTGGGACAGGGGTCTCGAGTGGGGACTGAAGCTTTCTTT.

The CDR3 reads CASSLGTSPNEQFF. CDR3 bases: TGTGCCAGCAGCTTAGGGACTAGCCCCAATGAGCAGTTCTTC. The V call is TRBV7-9, the J call TRBJ2-1; 8 bases map to TRBD2. The CDR3 has 14 residues. The germline CDR1 and CDR2 sequences are SEHNR and FQNEAQ (reference sequence). V shed 1 base and J 6 bases; nucleotides not matched to a gene: 2.

CDR3 sequence (DNA): TGTGCCAGTAGTACAGGACAGGGTCATATCCAGCCCCAGCATTTT. It is translated as CASSTGQGHIQPQHF. This chain connects TRBV19 to TRBJ1-5; 8 bases match TRBD1. The germline CDR1 and CDR2 sequences are LNHDA and SQIVND (reference sequence). With V trimmed by 4 bases and J by 7 bases, 9 bases remained unmatched. This CDR3 has 15 residues.

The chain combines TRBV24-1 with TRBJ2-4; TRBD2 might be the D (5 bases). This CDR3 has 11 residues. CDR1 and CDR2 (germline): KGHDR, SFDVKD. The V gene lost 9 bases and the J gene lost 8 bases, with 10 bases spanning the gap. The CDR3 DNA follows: TGTGCCACCTCGTGGGGAGACATTCAGTACTTC. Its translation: CATSWGDIQYF.

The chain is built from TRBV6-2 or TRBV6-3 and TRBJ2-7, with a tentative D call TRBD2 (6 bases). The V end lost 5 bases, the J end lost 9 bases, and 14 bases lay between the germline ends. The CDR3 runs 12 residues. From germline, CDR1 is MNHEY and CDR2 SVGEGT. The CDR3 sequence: CASSRLEGGQYF. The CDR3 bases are TGTGCCAGCAGTCGCCTTGAGGGAGGGCAGTACTTC.

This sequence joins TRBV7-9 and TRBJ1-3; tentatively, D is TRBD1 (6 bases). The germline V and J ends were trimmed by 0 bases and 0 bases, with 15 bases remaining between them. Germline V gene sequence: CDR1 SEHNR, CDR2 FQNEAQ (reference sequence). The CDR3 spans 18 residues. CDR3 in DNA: TGTGCCAGCAGCTTAGCGTTCGGACAGCCTAACTCTGGAAACACCATATATTTT. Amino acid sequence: CASSLAFGQPNSGNTIYF.

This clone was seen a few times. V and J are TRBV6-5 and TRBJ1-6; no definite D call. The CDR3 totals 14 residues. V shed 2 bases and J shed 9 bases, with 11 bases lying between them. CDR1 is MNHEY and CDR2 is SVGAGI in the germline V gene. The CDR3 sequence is CASSYTPISSPLHF. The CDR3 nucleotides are TGTGCCAGCAGTTACACGCCCATCAGTTCACCCCTCCACTTT.

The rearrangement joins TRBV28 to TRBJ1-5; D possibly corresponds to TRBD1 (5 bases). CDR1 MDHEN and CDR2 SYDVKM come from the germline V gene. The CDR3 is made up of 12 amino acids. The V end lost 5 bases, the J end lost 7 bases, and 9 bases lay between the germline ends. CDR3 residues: CASSPDKQPQHF. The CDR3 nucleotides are TGTGCCAGCAGTCCGGACAAACAGCCCCAGCATTTT.

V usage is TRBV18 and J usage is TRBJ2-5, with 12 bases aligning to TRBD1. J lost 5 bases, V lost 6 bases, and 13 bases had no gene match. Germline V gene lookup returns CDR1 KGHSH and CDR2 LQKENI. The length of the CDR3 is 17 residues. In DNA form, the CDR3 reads TGTGCCAGCTCCGAGTTATCGGGACAGGGGGCGGAGGAGACCCAGTACTTC. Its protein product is CASSELSGQGAEETQYF.